Given below is one T cell receptor beta chain in context. TCRdb keeps only in-frame clones here, not all; method: immunoSEQ multiplex PCR. The sample contains 95,000 to 150,000 clones, roughly 74% of which appear only once. The source of the sample is a study of blood T cell repertoires in COVID-19. The CDR3 extends over 15 amino acids. Germline CDR1 reads SGHRS; CDR2 reads YFSETQ. J lost 3 bases, V lost 5 bases, and 11 bases had no gene match. The chain has TRBV5-1 and TRBJ2-7; 7 nucleotides agree with TRBD1. Sequencing was carried out using peripheral blood. The sequence was collected from a man aged 55-75 years with acute or convalescent COVID-19. The chain's CDR3 is CASRNDRDHGYEQYF. The CDR3 DNA reads as TGCGCCAGCAGAAATGACAGGGATCATGGCTACGAGCAGTACTTC.